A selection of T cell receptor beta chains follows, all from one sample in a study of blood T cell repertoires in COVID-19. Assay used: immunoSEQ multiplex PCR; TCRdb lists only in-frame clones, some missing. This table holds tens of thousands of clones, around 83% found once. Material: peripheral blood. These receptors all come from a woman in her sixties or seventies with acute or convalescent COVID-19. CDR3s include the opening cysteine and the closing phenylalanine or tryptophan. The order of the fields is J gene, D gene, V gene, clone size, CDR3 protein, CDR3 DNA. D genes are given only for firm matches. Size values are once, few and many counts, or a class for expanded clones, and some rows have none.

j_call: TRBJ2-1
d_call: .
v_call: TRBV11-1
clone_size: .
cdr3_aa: CASSLRDAEHEQFF
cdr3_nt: TGTGCCAGCAGCTTGCGAGACGCGGAACATGAGCAGTTCTTC

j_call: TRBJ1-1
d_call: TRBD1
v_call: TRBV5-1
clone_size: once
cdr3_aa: CASSRGQGNTEAFF
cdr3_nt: TGCGCCAGCAGCCGGGGACAGGGGAACACTGAAGCTTTCTTT

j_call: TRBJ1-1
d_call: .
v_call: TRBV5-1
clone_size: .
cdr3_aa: CASILQPGNTEAFF
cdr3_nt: TGCGCCAGCATCCTTCAGCCGGGAAACACTGAAGCTTTCTTT

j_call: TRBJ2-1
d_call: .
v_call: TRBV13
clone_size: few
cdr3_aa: CASSIVTGEQFF
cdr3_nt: TGTGCCAGCAGCATAGTGACTGGAGAGCAGTTCTTC

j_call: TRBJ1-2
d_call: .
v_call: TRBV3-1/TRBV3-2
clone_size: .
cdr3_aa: CASSQTSSDYTF
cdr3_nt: TGTGCCAGCAGCCAAACAAGTAGCGACTACACCTTC

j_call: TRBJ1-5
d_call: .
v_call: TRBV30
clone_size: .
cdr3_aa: CAWRAGDNQPQHF
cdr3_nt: TGTGCCTGGAGGGCGGGGGACAATCAGCCCCAGCATTTT

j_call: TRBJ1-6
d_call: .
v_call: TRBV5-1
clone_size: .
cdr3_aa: CASSLDRVSPLHF
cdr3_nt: TGCGCCAGCAGCTTGGACAGGGTGTCACCCCTCCACTTT

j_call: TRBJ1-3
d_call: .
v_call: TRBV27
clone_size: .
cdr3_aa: CASSLWRGNTIYF
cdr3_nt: TGTGCCAGCAGTTTATGGAGGGGAAACACCATATATTTT

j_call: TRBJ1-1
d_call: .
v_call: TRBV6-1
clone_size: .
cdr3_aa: CASSEGSGSPTEAFF
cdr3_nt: TGTGCCAGCAGCGAAGGGTCGGGATCCCCCACTGAAGCTTTCTTT

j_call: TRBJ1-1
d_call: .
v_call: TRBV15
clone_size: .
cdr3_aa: CATSTLASTEAFF
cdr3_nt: TGTGCCACCAGCACCCTCGCCAGCACTGAAGCTTTCTTT

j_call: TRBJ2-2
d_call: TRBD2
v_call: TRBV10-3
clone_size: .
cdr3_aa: CAISETSGRGTGELFF
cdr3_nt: TGTGCCATCAGTGAAACTAGCGGGAGGGGCACCGGGGAGCTGTTTTTT

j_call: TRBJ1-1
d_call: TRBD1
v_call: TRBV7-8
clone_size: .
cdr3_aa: CASSLRRRDSGQLAEAFF
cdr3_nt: TGTGCCAGCAGCTTAAGACGCCGGGACAGCGGACAGTTGGCTGAAGCTTTCTTT

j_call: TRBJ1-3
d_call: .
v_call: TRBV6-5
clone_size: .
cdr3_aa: CASRITLSSGNTIYF
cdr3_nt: TGTGCCAGCAGAATCACCCTCAGCTCTGGAAACACCATATATTTT

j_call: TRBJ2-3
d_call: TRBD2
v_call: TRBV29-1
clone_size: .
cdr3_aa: CSVVPLAGTTDTQYF
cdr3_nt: TGCAGCGTCGTGCCCCTAGCGGGGACCACAGATACGCAGTATTTT

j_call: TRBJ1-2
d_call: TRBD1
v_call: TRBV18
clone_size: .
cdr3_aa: CASSPGTGRSGYTF
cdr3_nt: TGTGCCAGCTCACCCGGGACAGGGAGGAGTGGCTACACCTTC

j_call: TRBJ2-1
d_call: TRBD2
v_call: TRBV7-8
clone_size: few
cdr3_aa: CASRPSGAYNEQFF
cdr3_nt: TGTGCCAGCAGACCAAGCGGGGCCTACAATGAGCAGTTCTTC

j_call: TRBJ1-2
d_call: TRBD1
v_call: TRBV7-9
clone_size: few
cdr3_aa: CASSPIQGTPGNGYTF
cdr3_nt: TGTGCCAGCAGCCCAATACAGGGGACGCCGGGGAATGGCTACACCTTC

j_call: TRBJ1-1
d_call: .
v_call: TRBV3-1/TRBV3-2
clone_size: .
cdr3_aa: CASSQKQNTEAFF
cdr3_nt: TGTGCCAGCAGCCAAAAACAGAACACTGAAGCTTTCTTT

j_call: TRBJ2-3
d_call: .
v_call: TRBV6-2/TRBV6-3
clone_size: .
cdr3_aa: CASSYGIGHLGDTQYF
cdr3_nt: TGTGCCAGCAGTTACGGGATAGGACATCTGGGAGATACGCAGTATTTT

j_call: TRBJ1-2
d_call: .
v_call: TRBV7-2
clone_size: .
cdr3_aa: CASSLGQRYGYTF
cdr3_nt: TGTGCCAGCAGCTTGGGACAAAGATATGGCTACACCTTC

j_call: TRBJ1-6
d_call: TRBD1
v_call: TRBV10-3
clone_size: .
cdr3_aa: CAISDYGQGGNSPLHF
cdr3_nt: TGTGCCATCAGTGACTACGGACAGGGCGGGAATTCACCCCTCCACTTT

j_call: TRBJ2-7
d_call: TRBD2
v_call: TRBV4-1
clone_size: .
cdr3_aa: CASSQEGVGAGVPYEQYF
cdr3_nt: TGCGCCAGCAGCCAAGAAGGGGTGGGAGCGGGAGTACCCTACGAGCAGTACTTC

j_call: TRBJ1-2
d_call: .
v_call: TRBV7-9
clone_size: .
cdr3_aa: CASSLFGEPTDGYTF
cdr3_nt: TGTGCCAGCAGCTTATTCGGGGAGCCAACTGATGGCTACACCTTC

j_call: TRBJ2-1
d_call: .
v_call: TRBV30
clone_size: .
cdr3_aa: CAWSLNYNEQFF
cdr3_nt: TGTGCCTGGAGCTTAAACTACAATGAGCAGTTCTTC

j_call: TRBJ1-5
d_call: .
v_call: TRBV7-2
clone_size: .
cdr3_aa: CASSLDGSGQPQHF
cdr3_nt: TGTGCCAGCAGCTTAGATGGGTCGGGTCAGCCCCAGCATTTT

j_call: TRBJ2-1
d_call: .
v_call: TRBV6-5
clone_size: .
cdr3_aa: CASTPPTLGANEQFF
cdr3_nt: TGTGCCAGCACCCCCCCCACCCTGGGAGCCAATGAGCAGTTCTTC

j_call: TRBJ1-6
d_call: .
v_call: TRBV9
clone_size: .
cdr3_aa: CASSGTAYNSPLHF
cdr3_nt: TGTGCCAGCAGCGGGACAGCCTATAATTCACCCCTCCACTTT

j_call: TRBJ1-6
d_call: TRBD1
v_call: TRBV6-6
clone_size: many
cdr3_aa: CASSRRTGAANSPLHF
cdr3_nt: TGTGCCAGCAGTCGACGGACAGGGGCGGCCAATTCACCCCTCCACTTT

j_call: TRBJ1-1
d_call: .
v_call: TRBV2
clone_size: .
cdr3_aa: CASNRLRGTTEAFF
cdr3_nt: TGTGCCAGCAATAGATTAAGGGGGACGACTGAAGCTTTCTTT

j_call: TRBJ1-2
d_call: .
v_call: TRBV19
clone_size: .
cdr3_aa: CASSKTSTGTYGYTF
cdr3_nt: TGTGCCAGTAGTAAAACCTCTACAGGTACCTATGGCTACACCTTC

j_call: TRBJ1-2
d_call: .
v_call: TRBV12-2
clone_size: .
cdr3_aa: CASRLPIDRTVCFSGYTF
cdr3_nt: TGTGCAAGTCGCTTACCGATAGATAGGACAGTTTGTTTTTCTGGCTACACCTTC

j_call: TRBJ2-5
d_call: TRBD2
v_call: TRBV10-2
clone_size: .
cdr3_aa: CASTSTGIAGEVSGTQYF
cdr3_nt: TGCGCCAGCACCAGCACCGGGATAGCGGGAGAAGTAAGCGGGACCCAGTACTTC

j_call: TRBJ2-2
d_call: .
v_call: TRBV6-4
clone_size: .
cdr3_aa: CASSRFASGANTGELFF
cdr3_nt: TGTGCCAGCAGTCGATTTGCCTCAGGGGCGAACACCGGGGAGCTGTTTTTT

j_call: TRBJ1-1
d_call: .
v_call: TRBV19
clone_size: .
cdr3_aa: CASSIRGGNTEAFF
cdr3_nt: TGTGCCAGTAGTATCCGGGGGGGGAACACTGAAGCTTTCTTT

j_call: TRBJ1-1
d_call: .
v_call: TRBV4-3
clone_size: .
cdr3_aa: CASSQARARDTEAFF
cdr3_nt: TGCGCCAGCAGCCAAGCTCGGGCGCGGGACACTGAAGCTTTCTTT

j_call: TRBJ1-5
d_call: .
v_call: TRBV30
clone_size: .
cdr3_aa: CAWSSGAIYNQPQHF
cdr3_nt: TGTGCCTGGAGTTCGGGAGCCATCTACAATCAGCCCCAGCATTTT

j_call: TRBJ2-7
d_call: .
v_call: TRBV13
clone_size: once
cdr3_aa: CASSQMSPEAPGSGFYEQYF
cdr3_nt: TGTGCCAGCAGCCAAATGAGTCCGGAGGCCCCCGGGTCCGGCTTCTACGAGCAGTACTTC

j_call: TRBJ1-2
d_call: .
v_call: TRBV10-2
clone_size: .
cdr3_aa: CASSESGNYGYTF
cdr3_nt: TGCGCCAGCAGTGAGTCCGGGAACTATGGCTACACCTTC

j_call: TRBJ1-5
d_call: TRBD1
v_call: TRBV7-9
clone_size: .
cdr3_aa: CASSFGTDQPQHF
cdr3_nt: TGTGCCAGCAGCTTTGGGACAGATCAGCCCCAGCATTTT

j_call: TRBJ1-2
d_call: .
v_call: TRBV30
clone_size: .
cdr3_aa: CAWSRILLPGRGGYTF
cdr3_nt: TGTGCCTGGAGTAGAATACTGCTCCCGGGAAGGGGGGGCTACACCTTC

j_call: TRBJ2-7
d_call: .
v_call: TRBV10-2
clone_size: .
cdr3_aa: CASRETSSYEQYF
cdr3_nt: TGCGCCAGCAGGGAGACTAGCTCCTACGAGCAGTACTTC

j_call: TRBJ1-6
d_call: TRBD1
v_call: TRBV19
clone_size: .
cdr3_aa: CASMRQTPGGISPLHF
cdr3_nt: TGTGCCAGTATGAGGCAGACCCCAGGGGGTATTTCACCCCTCCACTTT

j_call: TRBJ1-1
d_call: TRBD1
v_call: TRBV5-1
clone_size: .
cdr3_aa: CASSPPDRVAGNTEAFF
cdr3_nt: TGCGCCAGCAGCCCGCCGGACAGGGTCGCAGGGAACACTGAAGCTTTCTTT

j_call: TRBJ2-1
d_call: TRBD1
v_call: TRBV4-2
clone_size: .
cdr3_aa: CASSLRDRNDQEQFF
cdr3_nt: TGTGCCAGCAGCCTCCGGGACAGAAATGATCAAGAGCAGTTCTTC

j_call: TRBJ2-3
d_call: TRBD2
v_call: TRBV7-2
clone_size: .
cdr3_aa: CASTRTSGGRTDTQYF
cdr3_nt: TGTGCCAGCACCAGGACTAGCGGGGGGCGCACAGATACGCAGTATTTT

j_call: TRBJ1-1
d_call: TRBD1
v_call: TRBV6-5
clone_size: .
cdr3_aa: CASRTGDREGTEAFF
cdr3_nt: TGTGCCAGCAGGACAGGGGACAGGGAGGGAACTGAAGCTTTCTTT

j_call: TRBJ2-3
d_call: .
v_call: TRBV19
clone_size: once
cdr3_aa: CASSIRSGPSTDTQYF
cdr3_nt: TGTGCCAGTAGTATAAGGAGCGGGCCGAGCACAGATACGCAGTATTTT

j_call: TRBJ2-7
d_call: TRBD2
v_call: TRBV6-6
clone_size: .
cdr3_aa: CASSYSTSPNYEQYF
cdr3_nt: TGTGCCAGCAGTTACTCGACTAGCCCAAACTACGAGCAGTACTTC

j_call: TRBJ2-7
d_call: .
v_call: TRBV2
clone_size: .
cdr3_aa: CASRDTAYEQYF
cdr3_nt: TGTGCCAGCAGGGATACAGCCTACGAGCAGTACTTC

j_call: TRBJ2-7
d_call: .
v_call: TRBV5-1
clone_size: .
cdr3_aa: CASSSGDRFYEQYF
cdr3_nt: TGCGCCAGCAGCTCGGGGGACAGATTCTACGAGCAGTACTTC

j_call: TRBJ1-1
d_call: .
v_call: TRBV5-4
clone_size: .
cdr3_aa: CASSLGHSNTEAFF
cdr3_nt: TGTGCCAGCAGCTTGGGACATTCGAACACTGAAGCTTTCTTT